A selection of T cell receptor beta chains follows, all from one sample in a study of beta chain features in type 1 diabetes. Repertoires were generated with immunoSEQ multiplex PCR, while TCRdb's copy carries only in-frame clones and drops some. The table records around 130,000 clones, 9% of them present only once. The sample taken for sequencing was central memory CD4+ T cells from blood. The origin of the receptors is a man aged 25-45 years with type 1 diabetes. CDR3s include the opening cysteine and the closing phenylalanine or tryptophan. A D gene is named only where the DNA matches it firmly. Not all rows give a size; the values are once, few, many and, for expanded clones, a class.

clone_size j_call v_call d_call cdr3_aa cdr3_nt
few TRBJ1-6 TRBV9 - CASSVQGSSPLHF TGTGCCAGCAGCGTACAGGGAAGTTCACCCCTCCACTTT
few TRBJ2-4 TRBV2 TRBD2 CASISEAGGIQYF TGTGCCAGCATAAGTGAAGCGGGGGGCATTCAGTACTTC
few TRBJ2-3 TRBV4-3 TRBD2 CASSRFTSGGITDTQYF TGCGCCAGCAGCCGTTTTACTAGCGGGGGGATTACAGATACGCAGTATTTT
- TRBJ1-4 TRBV7-2 TRBD1 CASSFRTGGNEKLFF TGTGCCAGCAGCTTCCGGACAGGGGGAAATGAAAAACTGTTTTTT
few TRBJ2-3 TRBV29-1 TRBD2 CSGRTSGFTDTQYF TGCAGCGGGCGGACTAGCGGATTCACAGATACGCAGTATTTT
- TRBJ1-1 TRBV29-1 TRBD1 CSVDSVQGARKAFF TGCAGCGTTGATTCGGTTCAGGGGGCGAGAAAAGCTTTCTTT
- TRBJ1-5 TRBV2 - CASSDGSADRGPQHF TGTGCCAGCAGTGACGGCTCCGCAGACCGAGGGCCCCAGCATTTT
- TRBJ2-1 TRBV18 - CASSPTRDEQFF TGTGCCAGCTCACCCACTAGAGATGAGCAGTTCTTC
few TRBJ1-4 TRBV5-1 - CASRPTGSNEKLFF TGCGCCAGCAGACCTACAGGTTCTAATGAAAAACTGTTTTTT
- TRBJ1-2 TRBV11-2 - CASSRNYGYTF TGTGCCAGCAGCCGTAACTATGGCTACACCTTC
many TRBJ2-5 TRBV7-2 - CASSLAWGEWETQYF TGTGCCAGCAGCTTAGCATGGGGAGAGTGGGAGACCCAGTACTTC
- TRBJ2-2 TRBV7-8 - CASSLGATGELFF TGTGCCAGCAGCTTAGGGGCCACCGGGGAGCTGTTTTTT
- TRBJ2-5 TRBV7-8 TRBD2 CASSRVARTSIETQYF TGTGCCAGCAGCCGCGTCGCCAGGACTAGCATAGAGACCCAGTACTTC
- TRBJ2-2 TRBV9 - CASSRANTGELFF TGTGCCAGCAGCCGGGCGAACACCGGGGAGCTGTTTTTT
few TRBJ1-2 TRBV27 - CASSFGSPNYGYTF TGTGCCAGCAGTTTCGGGAGTCCTAACTATGGCTACACCTTC
- TRBJ2-5 TRBV29-1 TRBD1 CSVRQGRETQYF TGCAGCGTTCGACAGGGGCGGGAGACCCAGTACTTC
few TRBJ1-5 TRBV11-2 - CASSLGVGDQPQHF TGTGCCAGCAGCTTAGGGGTGGGCGATCAGCCCCAGCATTTT
few TRBJ1-2 TRBV6-5 - CASSYLTGNYGYTF TGTGCCAGCAGTTACCTGACAGGAAACTATGGCTACACCTTC
few TRBJ1-1 TRBV20-1 - CSARRLTEAFF TGCAGTGCTAGGCGTCTGACTGAAGCTTTCTTT
few TRBJ1-2 TRBV5-1 - CASSLYPGDNYGYTF TGCGCCAGCAGCTTGTATCCAGGGGACAACTATGGCTACACCTTC
few TRBJ2-1 TRBV9 - CASSVGSSSYNEQFF TGTGCCAGCAGCGTAGGATCTAGCTCCTACAATGAGCAGTTCTTC
- TRBJ1-1 TRBV27 TRBD1 CASSLKGATTEAFF TGTGCCAGCAGTTTAAAGGGGGCCACCACTGAAGCTTTCTTT